This T cell receptor beta chain was documented in a study of shared clonotypes between healthy human individuals. Study-level findings and limits: Generation probability values for non-shared clonotypes were lower than those for clonotypes shared by all four donors.

As regards this clone: Its specificity is not known.

CDR1 is SQVTM, CDR2 ANQGSEA, per germline. Deletions cut 6 bases from V and 3 bases from J, with 8 bases between. This CDR3 is 11 amino acids long. Division of CD4+ cells produced a CD45RA+ naive subset and a CD45RA-negative memory subset. At the deep level, the assay was run. Data came from immunoSEQ multiplex PCR; TCRdb stores just in-frame clones and leaves some out. The sample shows more than 150,000 clones, 85% to 95% of them seen only once. The sample was naive CD4+ T cells sorted from blood. Subset: CD45RA+ positively selected. The TCR sequence derives from a young woman in good health. The rearrangement uses TRBV29-1 and TRBJ1-2; no clear D. CDR3 sequence: CSVDRDYGYTF. For the CDR3, the DNA is TGCAGCGTAGACCGAGACTATGGCTACACCTTC. The variable domain in full, completed from reference TRBV29-1 and TRBJ1-2, reads SAVISQKPSRDICQRGTSLTIQCQVDSQVTMMFWYRQQPGQSLTLIATANQGSEATYESGFVIDKFPISRPNLTFSTLTVSNMSPEDSSIYLCSVDRDYGYTFGSGTRLTVV.